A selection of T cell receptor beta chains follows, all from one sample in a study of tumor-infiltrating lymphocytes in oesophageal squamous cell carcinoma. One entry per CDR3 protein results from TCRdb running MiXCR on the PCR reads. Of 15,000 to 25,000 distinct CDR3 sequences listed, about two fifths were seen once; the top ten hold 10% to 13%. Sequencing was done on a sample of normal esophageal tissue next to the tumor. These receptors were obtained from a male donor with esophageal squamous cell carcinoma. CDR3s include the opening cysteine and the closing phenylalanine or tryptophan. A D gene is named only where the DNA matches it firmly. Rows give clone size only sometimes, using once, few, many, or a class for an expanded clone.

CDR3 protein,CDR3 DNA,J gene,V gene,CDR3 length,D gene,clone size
CASSPGLAGVEELFF,TGTGCCAGCAGCCCGGGACTAGCGGGAGTCGAGGAGCTGTTTTTT,TRBJ2-2,TRBV5-4,15,TRBD2,many
CASSLGGTALEQYF,TGTGCCAGCAGCTTAGGAGGCACAGCTTTAGAGCAGTACTTC,TRBJ2-5,TRBV11-3,14,NA,NA
CASSPSQFSSQETQYF,TGTGCCAGCAGTCCAAGCCAGTTCTCTTCCCAAGAGACCCAGTACTTC,TRBJ2-5,TRBV12-3/TRBV12-4,16,NA,medium-sized
CASSSLTYEQYF,TGTGCCAGCAGTTCTCTAACCTACGAGCAGTACTTC,TRBJ2-7,TRBV6-5,12,NA,once
CASSIRPGLAASYEQYF,TGTGCCAGTAGTATACGACCGGGACTAGCGGCATCTTACGAGCAGTACTTC,TRBJ2-7,TRBV19,17,TRBD2,many
CASSLEGQVLYF,TGTGCCAGCAGCTTGGAGGGACAGGTGTTGTACTTC,TRBJ2-7,TRBV5-5,12,TRBD1,many
CASKKRGGGRRIYGYTF,TGTGCCAGCAAGAAAAGGGGGGGAGGGAGGAGGATCTATGGCTACACCTTC,TRBJ1-2,TRBV2,17,NA,NA
CSASGGVTNEKLFF,TGCAGTGCTAGTGGTGGGGTGACTAATGAAAAACTGTTTTTT,TRBJ1-4,TRBV20-1,14,NA,once
CASSSSSDEQFF,TGTGCCAGCAGTTCCTCTAGCGATGAGCAGTTCTTC,TRBJ2-1,TRBV28,12,NA,NA
CASSPQLIWGELADTQYF,TGTGCCAGCAGCCCTCAGCTGATCTGGGGGGAGCTGGCAGATACGCAGTATTTT,TRBJ2-3,TRBV7-2,18,NA,few
CASSSPGQPVDEQFF,TGTGCCAGCAGTTCACCGGGACAGCCTGTGGATGAGCAGTTCTTC,TRBJ2-1,TRBV28,15,TRBD1,medium-sized
CASVAGVLTYNEQFF,TGTGCCAGCGTAGCGGGAGTGCTAACCTACAATGAGCAGTTCTTC,TRBJ2-1,TRBV28,15,TRBD2,NA
CASSEGAGANVLTF,TGCGCCAGCAGTGAGGGCGCTGGGGCCAACGTCCTGACTTTC,TRBJ2-6,TRBV10-1,14,NA,many
CASMGQTSYEQYF,TGCGCCAGCATGGGACAGACCTCCTACGAGCAGTACTTT,TRBJ2-7,TRBV5-1,13,TRBD1,few
CASSMRTGGNGEQYF,TGTGCCAGTAGTATGAGGACAGGGGGGAATGGTGAGCAGTACTTC,TRBJ2-7,TRBV19,15,TRBD1,few
CASSLGGQGNTGELFF,TGTGCCAGCAGCTTAGGGGGACAGGGGAACACCGGGGAGCTGTTTTTT,TRBJ2-2,TRBV7-2,16,TRBD1,few
CASSLVSRGGHEQYF,TGTGCCAGCAGCTTAGTCTCCAGGGGGGGACACGAGCAGTACTTC,TRBJ2-7,TRBV7-2,15,NA,few
CASSPDPGREQYF,TGTGCCAGCTCACCAGATCCGGGCCGCGAGCAGTACTTC,TRBJ2-7,TRBV18,13,NA,NA
CASSLNRARTEAFF,TGTGCCAGCAGTTTAAACAGGGCTAGGACTGAAGCTTTCTTT,TRBJ1-1,TRBV12-3/TRBV12-4,14,NA,medium-sized
CASSLAGARNEQYF,TGTGCCAGCAGCTTGGCGGGAGCTCGAAACGAGCAGTACTTC,TRBJ2-7,TRBV11-1,14,TRBD2,NA
CASSFYAGKNEQYF,TGTGCCAGCAGTTTTTATGCAGGGAAAAACGAGCAGTACTTC,TRBJ2-7,TRBV12-3/TRBV12-4,14,NA,NA
CAIRLAGETDTQYF,TGTGCCATCAGACTAGCGGGAGAAACAGATACGCAGTATTTT,TRBJ2-3,TRBV10-3,14,TRBD2,many
CASSYGGLGEQYF,TGTGCCAGCAGTTACGGTGGTCTCGGGGAGCAGTACTTC,TRBJ2-7,TRBV6-1,13,NA,NA
CASSQAQGFKETQYF,TGTGCCAGCAGCCAAGCCCAGGGATTTAAAGAGACCCAGTACTTC,TRBJ2-5,TRBV3-1,15,NA,NA
CASRQRLNTGELFF,TGTGCCAGCAGACAGAGACTAAACACCGGGGAGCTGTTTTTT,TRBJ2-2,TRBV28,14,NA,NA
CASRVGGWGTEAFF,TGTGCCAGCAGGGTAGGGGGTTGGGGCACTGAAGCTTTCTTT,TRBJ1-1,TRBV28,14,NA,once
CASSPQGARTEKLFF,TGTGCCAGCAGCCCGCAGGGGGCGAGGACTGAAAAACTGTTTTTT,TRBJ1-4,TRBV7-8,15,TRBD1,medium-sized
CASSYTSGGWSYNEQFF,TGTGCCAGCAGCTATACTAGCGGGGGGTGGTCCTACAATGAGCAGTTCTTC,TRBJ2-1,TRBV7-6,17,TRBD2,NA
CASSARTGRGSVETQYF,TGTGCCAGCAGCGCCCGAACAGGGCGGGGGAGTGTAGAGACCCAGTACTTC,TRBJ2-5,TRBV7-8,17,NA,NA
CASSEAGRGALGQYF,TGTGCCAGCAGTGAAGCGGGGCGGGGGGCCCTCGGGCAGTATTTT,TRBJ2-3,TRBV6-1,15,TRBD2,many
CASSLGPDRLYEQYF,TGTGCCAGCAGCTTAGGCCCGGACAGGCTCTACGAGCAGTACTTT,TRBJ1-6,TRBV7-2,15,TRBD1,NA
CATSDFTAGGTYEQYF,TGTGCCACCAGTGATTTTACGGCGGGAGGGACCTACGAGCAGTACTTC,TRBJ2-7,TRBV24-1,16,TRBD2,NA
CASSPTPSSYNEQFF,TGTGCCAGCAGCCCTACACCGAGCTCCTACAATGAGCAGTTCTTC,TRBJ2-1,TRBV5-3,15,NA,NA
CASSAGQSNTGELFF,TGTGCCAGCTCGGCGGGACAATCGAACACCGGGGAGCTGTTTTTT,TRBJ2-2,TRBV18,15,NA,many
CASSYGRAAQFF,TGTGCCAGCAGTTACGGTCGGGCAGCGCAGTTCTTC,TRBJ2-1,TRBV6-2/TRBV6-3,12,NA,NA
CASSPGTGSVEQYF,TGTGCCAGCAGTCCCGGGACAGGTTCGGTCGAGCAGTACTTC,TRBJ2-7,TRBV12-3/TRBV12-4,14,TRBD1,many
CASSFLAWGVTDTQYF,TGTGCCAGCAGCTTCCTTGCTTGGGGGGTCACAGATACGCAGTATTTT,TRBJ2-3,TRBV7-9,16,NA,NA
CASSIYRGEQFF,TGTGCCAGCAGCATCTATCGCGGGGAGCAGTTCTTC,TRBJ2-1,TRBV7-6,12,NA,NA